Here is one T cell receptor beta chain with its context. Its cognate antigen is unknown. The protocol was immunoSEQ multiplex PCR, while the TCRdb copy is restricted to in-frame clones and leaves out a portion. The table lists millions of clones, 85% to 95% of them singletons. The CDR3 runs to 17 residues. CDR1 and CDR2 from the germline V gene are SEHNR and FQNEAQ (reference sequence). V gave up 5 bases and J gave up 4 bases; unmatched junction bases: 13. The sample comes from a study of shared clonotypes between healthy human individuals. Study as a whole: Donors, aged 18 to 49, were two women and three men. Study-level findings and limits: Rarefaction gave evidence that sorted-subset sequencing remained incomplete despite large depth.

This sequence originates from a man between 18 and 29 years old in good health. Some clones in this sample may be carry-over from other donors' samples. Sequencing used naive CD4+ T cells from PBMCs. Described subset: CD45RA+ positively selected. The chain carries TRBV7-9 and TRBJ2-1, with 8 positions matching TRBD2. CDR3 sequence (DNA): TGTGCCAGCAGCATTCCAAGGGGTAGCGGGATTTACAATGAGCAGTTCTTC. This gives the protein CASSIPRGSGIYNEQFF.